The clone carrying this TCR beta chain has more than one count but fewer than ten. The data are from a study of cytomegalovirus exposure and HLA in healthy donors. The PCR ran on 60 Vbeta and 13 Jbeta primers. Assay used: immunoSEQ multiplex PCR; TCRdb lists only in-frame clones, some missing. The sample carries 90,000 to 120,000 clones, 10% recorded once. CDR1 and CDR2 (germline): MGHRA, YSYEKL. V was pared by 0 bases and J by 6 bases, with 8 bases between. There are 14 residues in the CDR3. The sequenced sample was PBMCs. The receptor was isolated from a man aged 35-49 years in good health and CMV-seropositive. This chain links TRBV4-1 with TRBJ2-2; the D gene is possibly TRBD1 (5 bases). CDR3 coding DNA: TGCGCCAGCAGCCAAGATCCACAGGCCGGGGAGCTGTTTTTT. Translating it yields CASSQDPQAGELFF.